This entry describes one T cell receptor (beta chain). Its antigen is currently unknown. Germline-derived CDR1 and CDR2 are SGHVS and FQNEAQ. With 6 bases clipped from V and 6 bases from J, the junction kept 18 bases outside the gene matches. The CDR3 has 17 residues. The data originate from a study of cytomegalovirus exposure and HLA in healthy donors. About the study: One earlier analysis, a look at 180 million or so T cells, found about 100 million unique TCR beta sequences. General study findings and limits: In a later analysis, specific HLA alleles were associated with more than 15,000 TCR beta sequences at a 0.05 false discovery rate. When analyzed later, a missense DCLRE1C variant was found to be linked to TCR beta V- and J-gene trimming. CMV serostatus was the only immune exposure information that was available.

PCR amplification relied on 60 Vbeta primers (plus 13 Jbeta primers). The repertoire was sequenced with immunoSEQ multiplex PCR; TCRdb's copy has only in-frame clones and lacks some. The top ten clones hold under 2.5% of a sample with about 90,000 clones, roughly 70% of them seen once. This TCR was recovered from a man aged 25-40 years in good health and CMV-seronegative. The sequenced sample consisted of PBMCs. The gene calls are TRBV7-8 and TRBJ1-2; 8 bases map to TRBD1. DNA of the CDR3: TGTGCCAGCAGATCCTCCCCTCCGGGGCAGGGGGCAGATGGCTACACCTTC. Protein sequence: CASRSSPPGQGADGYTF.